Presented here are 20 T cell receptor beta chains from one specimen sequenced in a study of cytomegalovirus exposure and HLA in healthy donors (dated by TCRdb to between 2016 and 2019). The library was prepared using the immunoSEQ multiplex PCR assay. A mixture of 60 forward primers for TCR Vbeta segments and 13 reverse primers for TCR Jbeta segments was used in the multiplex PCR. In its TCRdb copy, this immuneACCESS table keeps in-frame sequences only and misses some clones. Where compared with another copy, unresolved V genes explain less than half of these, and the others have no known cause. The sample table records about 62,000 clones; just under 75% of these occur just once. Of the sample, 5% to 7% falls within the top ten clones. The material sequenced was PBMCs. These TCRs come from a woman aged 25 to 39 in good health and CMV-seronegative.

CDR3 coding DNA: TGTGCCAGTAGTACCCTTTTTGGGAGGGAGCCGAACACCGGGGAGCTGTTTTTT. It codes for CASSTLFGREPNTGELFF. The V call is TRBV19, the J call TRBJ2-2, with 7 bases identical to TRBD2. The CDR3 runs 18 residues. CDR1 is LNHDA and CDR2 is SQIVND in the germline V gene (reference sequence). After removal of 4 bases from V and 0 bases from J, the junction contained 11 bases not matched to a gene.

V gene TRBV5-1 combines with J gene TRBJ2-5; 8 positions agree with TRBD1. Germline V gene lookup returns CDR1 SGHRS and CDR2 YFSETQ. The CDR3 spans 15 residues. V dropped 4 bases and J dropped 1; count of bases not matched to a gene: 6. The CDR3 loop is CASSPGTGFQETQYF. The DNA for the CDR3 is TGCGCCAGCAGCCCAGGGACAGGCTTCCAAGAGACCCAGTACTTC.

The chain employs TRBV25-1 and TRBJ2-3; D is ambiguous. The V gene's germline CDR1 is MGHDK and CDR2 SYGVNS. The V end lost 4 bases, the J end lost 1 base, and 21 bases lay between the germline ends. The CDR3 has 18 residues. Here the CDR3 reads CASSAYEDFSEGTDTQYF. CDR3 nucleotides: TGTGCCAGCAGTGCCTACGAAGACTTTAGTGAGGGCACAGATACGCAGTATTTT.

The chain couples TRBV28 to TRBJ1-2, with 11 bases fitting TRBD1. Germline V gene sequence: CDR1 MDHEN, CDR2 SYDVKM. J was trimmed by 6 bases and V by 5 bases; bases with no gene match: 11. The CDR3 contains 16 residues. The CDR3 loop reads CASSQLGQGAQNGYTF. The CDR3 nucleotides read TGTGCCAGCAGTCAACTAGGACAGGGGGCGCAGAATGGCTACACCTTC.

The chain employs TRBV7-9 and TRBJ1-5; D unclear. Germline values: CDR1 SEHNR, CDR2 FQNEAQ (reference sequence). V was clipped by 0 bases and J by 8 bases, with 17 bases between them. The CDR3 has 16 residues. The CDR3 nucleotides are TGTGCCAGCAGCTTAGCGGTGGGCTCGTTACCGGAGCCCCAGCATTTT. It encodes CASSLAVGSLPEPQHF. Filled out from reference TRBV7-9 and TRBJ1-5, the complete variable domain reads DTGVSQNPRHKITKRGQNVTFRCDPISEHNRLYWYRQTLGQGPEFLTYFQNEAQLEKSRLLSDRFSAERPKGSFSTLEIQRTEQGDSAMYLCASSLAVGSLPEPQHFGDGTRLSIL.

The chain uses TRBV27 and TRBJ1-5; 7 bases are a match to TRBD1. The J segment lost 3 bases and the V segment lost 5 bases, leaving 4 bases of the junction unmatched. The CDR3 runs to 14 residues. Germline V gene data show CDR1 as MNHEY and CDR2 as SMNVEV (reference sequence). CDR3: CASSRQGINQPQHF. CDR3 sequence (DNA): TGTGCCAGCAGTAGACAGGGTATCAATCAGCCCCAGCATTTT.

V usage is TRBV7-9 and J usage is TRBJ2-7; TRBD2 agrees at 7 bases. The CDR3 loop spans 15 amino acids. The V gene's germline CDR1 is SEHNR and CDR2 FQNEAQ (reference sequence). The V and J ends lost 6 bases and 3 bases, in that order; junction bases with no gene match: 11. CDR3 sequence (DNA): TGTGCCAGCAGTGAAAGGGGAGCGGGGCACTACGAGCAGTACTTC. Protein product: CASSERGAGHYEQYF.

This clone has only a few counts. This same CDR3 is encoded by further DNA sequences in the sample. The J gene is TRBJ1-6, the V gene TRBV5-1; no firm D call. Germline lookup yields CDR1 SGHRS and CDR2 YFSETQ. Trimming removed 2 bases at V and 10 bases at J, with 7 bases between. The CDR3 runs to 12 residues. CDR3 sequence: CASSFENSPLHF. CDR3 sequence (DNA): TGCGCCAGCAGCTTTGAGAACTCACCCCTCCACTTT.

This rearrangement joins TRBV5-1 to TRBJ2-7, with D tentatively TRBD2 (7 bases). V lost 2 bases and J 6 bases, leaving 15 bases between the germline ends. The length of the CDR3 is 14 residues. Germline V gene sequence: CDR1 SGHRS, CDR2 YFSETQ. The CDR3 sequence is CASSFGGGGTEQYF. CDR3 bases: TGCGCCAGCAGCTTCGGGGGAGGGGGGACCGAGCAGTACTTC.

This clone came up once. The rearrangement uses TRBV29-1 and TRBJ2-2, with 9 bases lining up with TRBD1. Germline CDR1 SQVTM, CDR2 ANQGSEA. With V trimmed by 4 bases and J by 3 bases, 3 bases remained unmatched. This CDR3 spans 14 amino acids. The CDR3 DNA sequence: TGCAGCGTTGGAGACAGGGGGGACACCGGGGAGCTGTTTTTT. It encodes CSVGDRGDTGELFF.

This clone occurred once. This sequence joins TRBV6-1 and TRBJ2-3, with D possibly being TRBD1 (6 bases). The CDR3 totals 15 residues. CDR1 and CDR2 from the germline V gene are MNHNS and SASEGT. V lost 5 bases and J lost 0, with 12 bases in between. CDR3 in DNA: TGTGCCAGCAGTCGCCGGGACACCAGCACAGATACGCAGTATTTT. Translating it yields CASSRRDTSTDTQYF.

The chain couples TRBV19 to TRBJ2-1; possible D gene TRBD2, 6 bases. Trimming shortened V by 4 bases and J by 10 bases, and 14 bases separated the two germline ends. Germline V gives CDR1 LNHDA, CDR2 SQIVND (reference sequence). This CDR3 region has 13 residues. Here the CDR3 reads CASSNGAGCEQFF. The DNA of the CDR3 is TGTGCCAGTAGTAACGGGGCGGGGTGCGAGCAGTTCTTC.

The chain recombines TRBV5-1 with TRBJ2-7, with TRBD2 matching over 10 bases. Germline V gene lookup returns CDR1 SGHRS and CDR2 YFSETQ. J lost 10 bases, V lost 4 bases, and 11 bases had no gene match. The CDR3 runs to 14 residues. CDR3 in amino acids: CASSELSGRSLQYF. DNA for the CDR3: TGCGCCAGCAGCGAACTTAGCGGGAGGAGCTTACAGTACTTC. Together with reference TRBV5-1 and TRBJ2-7, the CDR3 gives the full variable domain: KAGVTQTPRYLIKTRGQQVTLSCSPISGHRSVSWYQQTPGQGLQFLFEYFSETQRNKGNFPGRFSGRQFSNSRSEMNVSTLELGDSALYLCASSELSGRSLQYFGPGTRLTVT.

The chain employs TRBV29-1 and TRBJ2-2; TRBD1 is a possible D gene (6 bases). Germline CDR1 SQVTM, CDR2 ANQGSEA. This CDR3 contains 14 residues. V was cut by 4 bases and J by 6 bases, with 15 bases left in between. The CDR3 nucleotides are TGCAGCGTTGGGGGGCGAGGGGCCCCCGGGGAGCTGTTTTTT. It is translated as CSVGGRGAPGELFF.

The chain couples TRBV30 to TRBJ1-4; the D gene is possibly TRBD1 (5 bases). Trimming pared 0 bases from V and 4 bases from J, leaving 15 bases between. Germline V gene data show CDR1 as GTSNPN and CDR2 as SVGIG (reference sequence). This CDR3 spans 16 amino acids. As DNA, the CDR3 is TGTGCCTGGAGTGTATCAGGGAGGTCGGTTAATGAAAAACTGTTTTTT. As protein: CAWSVSGRSVNEKLFF.

This rearrangement joins TRBV19 to TRBJ2-5, with a weak D call TRBD2 (5 bases). The germline V gene has CDR1 LNHDA and CDR2 SQIVND (reference sequence). Trimming took off 7 bases at V and 6 bases at J, with 18 bases between the two ends. This CDR3 region has 14 residues. In DNA form, the CDR3 reads TGTGCCAGTACCCAATCTTCCGGGGTGAAGACCCAGTACTTC. Protein product: CASTQSSGVKTQYF.

The gene calls are TRBV28 and TRBJ2-7, with D unresolved. The CDR3 runs to 12 residues. Trimming pared 4 bases from V and 6 bases from J, leaving 10 bases between. Germline loops: CDR1 MDHEN, CDR2 SYDVKM. CDR3: CASSSPGREQYF. CDR3 nucleotides: TGTGCCAGCAGTTCCCCTGGGCGCGAGCAGTACTTC.

This chain links TRBV9 with TRBJ1-3; no clear D gene. Trimming took 3 bases from V and 4 from J, leaving 5 bases between them. The CDR3 has 12 amino acids. Germline V gene sequence: CDR1 SGDLS, CDR2 YYNGEE. The CDR3 DNA is TGTGCCAGCAGCGGAGGAGGAAACACCATATATTTT. Its protein product is CASSGGGNTIYF.

The gene calls are TRBV27 and TRBJ2-4, with 7 bases fitting TRBD1. CDR1 is MNHEY, CDR2 SMNVEV, per germline (reference sequence). V lost 5 bases, J lost 0 bases, and 4 bases stayed unmatched. This CDR3 is 15 amino acids long. In DNA, the CDR3 is TGTGCCAGCAGTCATGGGACAGAAGCCAAAAACATTCAGTACTTC. Encoded protein: CASSHGTEAKNIQYF.

V usage is TRBV7-9 and J usage is TRBJ2-5; D is undetermined. The ends were cut back, 1 base at V and 2 bases at J, with 8 bases in the middle. Germline V gene sequence: CDR1 SEHNR, CDR2 FQNEAQ (reference sequence). The CDR3 totals 14 residues. This CDR3 is CASSLVPFQETQYF. The CDR3 DNA reads as TGTGCCAGCAGCTTAGTTCCGTTTCAAGAGACCCAGTACTTC.